What follows are 23 T cell receptor beta chains derived from one specimen sequenced in a study of blood T cell repertoires in COVID-19. The method was immunoSEQ multiplex PCR; TCRdb's version includes in-frame clones alone and lacks a portion of them. The sample has over 65,000 clones, roughly 85% seen once. The specimen sequenced was peripheral blood. Receptors were obtained from a man aged 45-65 years with active or convalescent COVID-19.

This chain joins TRBV19 and TRBJ2-5; tentative D call: TRBD1 (6 bases). Germline CDR1 is LNHDA and CDR2 is SQIVND (reference sequence). This CDR3 spans 14 amino acids. V gave up 10 bases and J gave up 4 bases, with 19 bases separating them. Written as DNA, the CDR3 is TGTGCCACCGCCGAGGGGGATTCGCGAGAGACCCAGTACTTC. Translation: CATAEGDSRETQYF.

The rearrangement joins TRBV24-1 to TRBJ1-5; D unresolved. The germline V gene has CDR1 KGHDR and CDR2 SFDVKD. V was trimmed by 9 bases and J by 0 bases, leaving 17 bases between them. The CDR3 loop spans 16 amino acids. For the CDR3, the DNA is TGTGCCACCGCACCAGGAGGGATGGCTAGCAATCAGCCCCAGCATTTT. This gives the protein CATAPGGMASNQPQHF.

V usage is TRBV29-1 and J usage is TRBJ1-2; TRBD1 is a possible D gene (6 bases). The germline V gene encodes CDR1 SQVTM and CDR2 ANQGSEA. The CDR3 runs 14 residues. V lost 6 bases and J 4 bases, leaving 18 bases between the germline ends. The CDR3 sequence: CSVEDSHLSYGYTF. CDR3 nucleotides: TGCAGCGTAGAGGACAGTCACTTATCCTATGGCTACACCTTC.

The sample holds one count of this clone. The chain combines TRBV19 with TRBJ2-3; maybe TRBD1 (6 bases). CDR1 and CDR2 (germline): LNHDA, SQIVND (reference sequence). Trimming removed 5 bases at V and 2 bases at J, with 11 bases between. The CDR3 totals 14 residues. CDR3 protein: CASSQGPDTDTQYF. CDR3 DNA: TGTGCCAGTAGTCAGGGGCCCGACACAGATACGCAGTATTTT.

The rearrangement links TRBV3-1 (or the pseudogene TRBV3-2) to TRBJ1-6, with D maybe TRBD1 (5 bases). CDR1 LGHDT and CDR2 YNNKEL come from the germline V gene (reference sequence). The CDR3 loop spans 16 amino acids. The V and J ends lost 3 bases and 5 bases respectively, with 14 bases between them. CDR3 nucleotide sequence: TGTGCCAGCAGCCATAACTCAGGGTACCATAATTCACCCCTCCACTTT. This gives the protein CASSHNSGYHNSPLHF.

This rearrangement joins TRBV28 to TRBJ2-1; 10 bases align to TRBD1. CDR3 length equals 14 residues. In germline, CDR1 is MDHEN, CDR2 SYDVKM. The V segment lost 6 bases and the J segment 6 bases; nucleotides outside the gene matches: 5. The CDR3 DNA reads TGTGCCAGCAGGGCGGACAGGGGGGCCAATGAGCAGTTCTTC. This gives the protein CASRADRGANEQFF.

The chain uses TRBV30 and TRBJ2-5; 7 bases align to TRBD1. The CDR3 has 15 amino acids. Germline CDR1 is GTSNPN and CDR2 is SVGIG (reference sequence). With V trimmed by 4 bases and J by 5 bases, 13 bases remained unmatched. CDR3 region: CAWTSGQAQRETQYF. For the CDR3, the DNA is TGTGCCTGGACCTCAGGACAGGCCCAAAGGGAGACCCAGTACTTC.

The rearrangement links TRBV18 to TRBJ1-3; D might be TRBD1 (6 bases). CDR1 is KGHSH, CDR2 LQKENI, per germline. V lost 3 bases, J lost 0 bases, and 12 bases lay in between. The length of the CDR3 is 16 residues. The CDR3 nucleotides read TGTGCCAGCTCACCGTCAACAGGGAACTCTGGAAACACCATATATTTT. Protein product: CASSPSTGNSGNTIYF. The full variable domain, rest sourced from reference TRBV18 and TRBJ1-3, is NAGVMQNPRHLVRRRGQEARLRCSPMKGHSHVYWYRQLPEEGLKFMVYLQKENIIDESGMPKERFSAEFPKEGPSILRIQQVVRGDSAAYFCASSPSTGNSGNTIYFGEGSWLTVV.

This clone was observed a few times. The V and J genes are TRBV18 and TRBJ2-2; 10 positions match TRBD2. The germline gives CDR1 KGHSH, CDR2 LQKENI. This CDR3 contains 16 residues. V gave up 5 bases and J gave up 3 bases; unmatched junction bases: 6. The CDR3 here is CASSSQREGHTGELFF. The CDR3, as DNA: TGTGCCAGCTCAAGCCAGCGGGAGGGCCACACCGGGGAGCTGTTTTTT.

DNA for the CDR3: TGTGCCAGCAGCTCCGACAGGGGGGCGCATGAGCAGTTCTTC. Protein sequence: CASSSDRGAHEQFF. This chain links TRBV11-2 with TRBJ2-1; the match to TRBD1 covers 9 bases. The CDR3 extends over 14 amino acids. The germline V gene encodes CDR1 SGHAT and CDR2 FQNNGV. The trim removed 4 bases at V and 8 bases at J, leaving 6 bases unmatched.

V and J are TRBV24-1 and TRBJ2-3; D possibly corresponds to TRBD2 (6 bases). CDR3 length: 15 amino acids. V lost 5 bases to trimming and J lost 7 bases, with 18 bases between them. Germline V gene sequence: CDR1 KGHDR, CDR2 SFDVKD. CDR3: CATSVSGPGGNTQYF. DNA for the CDR3: TGTGCCACCAGTGTAAGCGGACCGGGCGGGAATACGCAGTATTTT.

V and J are TRBV5-1 and TRBJ2-5; TRBD2 aligns across 12 bases. The CDR3 totals 16 residues. Germline V CDR1 and CDR2: SGHRS, YFSETQ. V lost 4 bases to trimming and J lost 0 bases; unmatched junction nucleotides: 4. The CDR3 DNA follows: TGCGCCAGCAGCCTTGGACTAGCGGGGAACCAAGAGACCCAGTACTTC. Its protein is CASSLGLAGNQETQYF. Looking up the rest from reference TRBV5-1 and TRBJ2-5 gives the full variable domain: KAGVTQTPRYLIKTRGQQVTLSCSPISGHRSVSWYQQTPGQGLQFLFEYFSETQRNKGNFPGRFSGRQFSNSRSEMNVSTLELGDSALYLCASSLGLAGNQETQYFGPGTRLLVL.

This clone is a singleton in its sample. The chain carries TRBV27 and TRBJ1-2, with D hard to call. The CDR3 runs 13 residues. The germline gives CDR1 MNHEY, CDR2 SMNVEV (reference sequence). V was pared by 6 bases and J by 4 bases, with 12 bases between. The CDR3 bases are TGTGCCAGCAGCCAGAGATCGGGCTATGGCTACACCTTC. Its protein product is CASSQRSGYGYTF.

The chain joins TRBV4-1 to TRBJ2-2; D unclear. CDR3 length: 19 residues. V was cut by 0 bases and J by 0 bases, with 17 bases left in between. Germline-derived CDR1 and CDR2 are MGHRA and YSYEKL. Here the CDR3 reads CASSQDEQIPTSNTGELFF. The CDR3 nucleotides are TGCGCCAGCAGCCAAGATGAACAGATACCCACCTCGAACACCGGGGAGCTGTTTTTT.

V and J are TRBV5-1 and TRBJ1-4; weak D call: TRBD1 (5 bases). Trimming pared 0 bases from V and 16 bases from J, leaving 16 bases between. The CDR3 is made up of 13 amino acids. The germline V gene encodes CDR1 SGHRS and CDR2 YFSETQ. In DNA, the CDR3 is TGCGCCAGCAGCTTGGGACAGTCTAATGAATGGTTTTTT. Its translation is CASSLGQSNEWFF.

The count of this clone is one. The J gene is TRBJ2-3, the V gene TRBV5-1; no definite D call. Germline V gives CDR1 SGHRS, CDR2 YFSETQ. This CDR3 contains 14 residues. Between the trimmed V and J ends, which lost 0 bases and 0 bases, there was a span of 5 bases. CDR3 DNA sequence: TGCGCCAGCAGCTTGGGTAGTAGCACAGATACGCAGTATTTT. Amino acids: CASSLGSSTDTQYF. Complete variable domain (other parts from reference TRBV5-1 and TRBJ2-3): KAGVTQTPRYLIKTRGQQVTLSCSPISGHRSVSWYQQTPGQGLQFLFEYFSETQRNKGNFPGRFSGRQFSNSRSEMNVSTLELGDSALYLCASSLGSSTDTQYFGPGTRLTVL.

The genes are TRBV5-4 and TRBJ2-3, with no clear D. CDR1 is SGHNT and CDR2 is YYREEE in the germline V gene (reference sequence). Trimming left V 2 bases short and J 2 bases short, with 3 bases between. This CDR3 contains 12 residues. The CDR3 spells CASSFSTDTQYF. DNA for the CDR3: TGTGCCAGCAGCTTCTCCACAGATACGCAGTATTTT.

The J gene is TRBJ1-5, the V gene TRBV27; 7 nucleotides match TRBD1. The V segment lost 6 bases and the J segment 1 base; nucleotides outside the gene matches: 3. This CDR3 has 14 residues. Germline values: CDR1 MNHEY, CDR2 SMNVEV (reference sequence). CDR3 nucleotide sequence: TGTGCCAGCAGACACAGGGGAAGCAATCAGCCCCAGCATTTT. Translating it yields CASRHRGSNQPQHF.

The rearrangement uses TRBV7-8 and TRBJ2-7, with 10 bases identical to TRBD2. The CDR3 loop spans 15 amino acids. Trimming removed 4 bases from V and 3 bases from J; junction bases left unmatched: 6. Germline CDR1 is SGHVS and CDR2 is FQNEAQ. CDR3: CASSSSGTSVYEQYF. CDR3 sequence (DNA): TGTGCCAGCAGCTCCTCCGGGACTAGCGTCTACGAGCAGTACTTC.

The sample holds one count of this clone. J is TRBJ2-3 and V is TRBV13; D is unclear. Germline CDR1 reads PRHDT; CDR2 reads FYEKMQ (reference sequence). This CDR3 region has 12 residues. Trimming shortened V by 6 bases and J by 4 bases, and 8 bases separated the two germline ends. The CDR3 DNA follows: TGTGCCAGCAGGTATATTTCAGATACGCAGTATTTT. It encodes CASRYISDTQYF.

The chain couples TRBV7-2 to TRBJ1-2; 7 positions match TRBD1. The junction had 1 base not matched to a gene; V was cut back by 3 bases and J by 3 bases. In germline, CDR1 is SGHTA, CDR2 FQGNSA. The CDR3 has 13 residues. In DNA, the CDR3 is TGTGCCAGCAGCTTGGACAGGCACTATGGCTACACCTTC. It encodes CASSLDRHYGYTF.

The V call is TRBV6-2 or TRBV6-3, the J call TRBJ1-2; 10 nucleotides match TRBD1. The CDR3 is made up of 14 amino acids. Losses at the gene ends were 4 bases for V and 7 bases for J; bases not matched to a gene: 6. In germline, CDR1 is MNHEY, CDR2 SVGEGT. The chain's CDR3 is CASSWDRGFSGYTF. In nucleotides, the CDR3 is TGTGCCAGCAGTTGGGACAGGGGATTTTCTGGCTACACCTTC.

The J gene is TRBJ1-1, the V gene TRBV12-3 or TRBV12-4; 7 nucleotides agree with TRBD1. The length of the CDR3 is 12 residues. V was clipped by 5 bases and J by 6 bases; unmatched bases: 3. Here the CDR3 reads CASSQQGSEAFF. The CDR3 DNA reads TGTGCCAGCAGTCAACAGGGGTCTGAAGCTTTCTTT.